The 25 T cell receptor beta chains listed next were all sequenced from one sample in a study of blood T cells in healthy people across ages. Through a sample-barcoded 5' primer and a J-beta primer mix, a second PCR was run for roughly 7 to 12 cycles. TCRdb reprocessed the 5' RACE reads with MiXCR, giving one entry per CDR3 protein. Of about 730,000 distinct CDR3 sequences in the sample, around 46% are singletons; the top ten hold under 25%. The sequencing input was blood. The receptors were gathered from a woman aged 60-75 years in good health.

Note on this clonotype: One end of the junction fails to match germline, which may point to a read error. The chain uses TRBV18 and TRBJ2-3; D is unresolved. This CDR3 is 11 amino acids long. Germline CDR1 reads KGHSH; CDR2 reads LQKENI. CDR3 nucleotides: TGTGTCAGCTCACCGAGAGATACGCAGTATTTT. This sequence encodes CVSSPRDTQYF.

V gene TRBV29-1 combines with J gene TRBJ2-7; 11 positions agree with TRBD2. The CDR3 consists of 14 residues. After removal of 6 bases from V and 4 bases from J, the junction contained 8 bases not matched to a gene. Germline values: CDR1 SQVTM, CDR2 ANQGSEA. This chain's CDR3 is CSVLRLAGSYEQYF. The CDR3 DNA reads TGCAGCGTCCTCAGACTAGCGGGAAGTTACGAGCAGTACTTC.

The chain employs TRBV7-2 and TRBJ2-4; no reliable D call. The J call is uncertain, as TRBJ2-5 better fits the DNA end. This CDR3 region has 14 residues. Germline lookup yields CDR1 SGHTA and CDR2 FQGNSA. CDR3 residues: CASSLTAMRQTQYF. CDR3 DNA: TGTGCCAGCAGCTTAACAGCGATGAGGCAGACCCAGTACTTC.

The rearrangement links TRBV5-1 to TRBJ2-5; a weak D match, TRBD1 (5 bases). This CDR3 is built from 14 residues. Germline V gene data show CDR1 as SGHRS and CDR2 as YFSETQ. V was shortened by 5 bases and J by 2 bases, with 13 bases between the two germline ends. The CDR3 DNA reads TGCGCCAGCAGGGTTGGACAACTACAAGAGACCCAGTACTTC. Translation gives CASRVGQLQETQYF.

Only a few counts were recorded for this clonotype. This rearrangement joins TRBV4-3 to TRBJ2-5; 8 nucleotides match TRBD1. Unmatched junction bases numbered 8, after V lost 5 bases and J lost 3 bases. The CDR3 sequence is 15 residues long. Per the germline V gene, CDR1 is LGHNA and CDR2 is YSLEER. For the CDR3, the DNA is TGCGCCAGCAGCGGTCGCAGGGGGCTGGAAGAGACCCAGTACTTC. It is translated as CASSGRRGLEETQYF.

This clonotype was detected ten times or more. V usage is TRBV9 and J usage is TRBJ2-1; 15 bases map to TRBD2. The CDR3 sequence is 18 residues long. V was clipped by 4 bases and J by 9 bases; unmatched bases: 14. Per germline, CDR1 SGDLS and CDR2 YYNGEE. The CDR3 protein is CASSPHLVGTSGRSEQFF. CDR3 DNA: TGTGCCAGCAGCCCTCACCTAGTCGGGACTAGCGGGAGGAGTGAGCAGTTCTTC.

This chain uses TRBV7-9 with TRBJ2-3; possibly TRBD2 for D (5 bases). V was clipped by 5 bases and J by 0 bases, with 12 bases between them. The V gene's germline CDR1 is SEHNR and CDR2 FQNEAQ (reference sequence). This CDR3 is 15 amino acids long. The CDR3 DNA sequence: TGTGCCAGCAGCCCCCCCGGGGTTAGCACAGATACGCAGTATTTT. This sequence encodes CASSPPGVSTDTQYF. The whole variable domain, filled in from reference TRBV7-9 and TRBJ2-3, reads DTGVSQNPRHKITKRGQNVTFRCDPISEHNRLYWYRQTLGQGPEFLTYFQNEAQLEKSRLLSDRFSAERPKGSFSTLEIQRTEQGDSAMYLCASSPPGVSTDTQYFGPGTRLTVL.

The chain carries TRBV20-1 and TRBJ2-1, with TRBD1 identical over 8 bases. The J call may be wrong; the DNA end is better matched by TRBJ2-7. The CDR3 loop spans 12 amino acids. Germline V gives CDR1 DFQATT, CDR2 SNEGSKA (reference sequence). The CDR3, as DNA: TGCAGTGTTGATGGACAGGGCAGCGAGCAGTACTTC. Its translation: CSVDGQGSEQYF.

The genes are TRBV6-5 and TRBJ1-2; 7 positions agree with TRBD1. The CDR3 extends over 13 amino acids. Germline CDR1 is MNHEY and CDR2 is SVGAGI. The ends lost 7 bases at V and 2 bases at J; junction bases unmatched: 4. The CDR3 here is CASKGQLNYGYTF. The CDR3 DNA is TGTGCCAGCAAGGGACAGCTAAACTATGGCTACACCTTC.

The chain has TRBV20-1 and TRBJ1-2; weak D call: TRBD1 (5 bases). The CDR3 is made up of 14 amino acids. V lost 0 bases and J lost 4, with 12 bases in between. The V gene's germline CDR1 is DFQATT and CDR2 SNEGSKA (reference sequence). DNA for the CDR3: TGCAGTGCTAGAGATTTCCGACAGTCCTATGGCTACACCTTC. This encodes CSARDFRQSYGYTF.

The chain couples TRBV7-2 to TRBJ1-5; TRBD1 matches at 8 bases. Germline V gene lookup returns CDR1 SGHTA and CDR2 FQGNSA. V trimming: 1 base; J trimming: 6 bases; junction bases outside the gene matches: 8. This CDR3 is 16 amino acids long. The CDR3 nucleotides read TGTGCCAGCAGCTTAGTTGGGGACAGGCCGAGTCAGCCCCAGCATTTT. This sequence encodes CASSLVGDRPSQPQHF.

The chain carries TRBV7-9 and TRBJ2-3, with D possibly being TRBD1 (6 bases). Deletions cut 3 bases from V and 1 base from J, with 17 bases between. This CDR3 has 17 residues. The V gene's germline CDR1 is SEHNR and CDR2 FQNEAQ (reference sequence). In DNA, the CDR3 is TGTGCCAGCAGCTTGCCCCAGGGGTTGATCGGCACAGATACGCAGTATTTT. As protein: CASSLPQGLIGTDTQYF.

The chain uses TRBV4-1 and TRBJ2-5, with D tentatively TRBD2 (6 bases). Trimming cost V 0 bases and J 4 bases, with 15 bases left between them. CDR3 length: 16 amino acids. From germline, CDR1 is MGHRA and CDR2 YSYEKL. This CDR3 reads CASSQDHPTSLETQYF. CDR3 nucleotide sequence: TGCGCCAGCAGCCAAGATCACCCCACTAGCCTAGAGACCCAGTACTTC.

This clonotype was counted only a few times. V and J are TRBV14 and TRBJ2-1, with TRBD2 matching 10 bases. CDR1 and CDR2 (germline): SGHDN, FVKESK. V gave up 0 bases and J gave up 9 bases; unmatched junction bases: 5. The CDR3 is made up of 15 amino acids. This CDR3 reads CASSQDWVAGGEQFF. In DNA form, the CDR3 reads TGTGCCAGCAGCCAAGATTGGGTAGCGGGAGGTGAGCAGTTCTTC.

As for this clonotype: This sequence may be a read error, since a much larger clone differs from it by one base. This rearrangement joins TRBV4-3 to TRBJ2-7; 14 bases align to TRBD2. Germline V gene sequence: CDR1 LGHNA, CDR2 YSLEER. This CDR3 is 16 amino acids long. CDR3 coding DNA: TGCACCAGCAGCCCATCGGGACTAGCGGGAGCCTACGAGCAGTACTTC. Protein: CTSSPSGLAGAYEQYF.

CDR3: CASSLGHSSYEQYF. The CDR3 DNA is TGTGCCAGCAGCTTAGGTCACAGCTCCTACGAGCAGTACTTC. This rearrangement joins TRBV7-2 to TRBJ2-7; D gene unclear. CDR3 length: 14 residues. Germline CDR1 is SGHTA and CDR2 is FQGNSA. V shed 1 base and J shed 0 bases, with 7 bases lying between them.

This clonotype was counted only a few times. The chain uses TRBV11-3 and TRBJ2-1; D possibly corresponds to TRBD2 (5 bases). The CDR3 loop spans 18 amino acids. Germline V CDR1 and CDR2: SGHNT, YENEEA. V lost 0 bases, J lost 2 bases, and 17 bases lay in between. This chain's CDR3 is CASSLDSMRGLPYNEQFF. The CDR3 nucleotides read TGTGCCAGCAGCTTAGATAGCATGCGCGGACTCCCCTACAATGAGCAGTTCTTC.

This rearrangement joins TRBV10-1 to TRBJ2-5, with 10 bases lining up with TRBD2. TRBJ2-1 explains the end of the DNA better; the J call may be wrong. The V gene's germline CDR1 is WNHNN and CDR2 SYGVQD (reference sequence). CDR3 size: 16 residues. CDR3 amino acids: CASSESIAGGQETQFF. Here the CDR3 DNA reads TGCGCCAGCAGTGAGTCAATAGCGGGGGGACAAGAGACCCAGTTCTTC.

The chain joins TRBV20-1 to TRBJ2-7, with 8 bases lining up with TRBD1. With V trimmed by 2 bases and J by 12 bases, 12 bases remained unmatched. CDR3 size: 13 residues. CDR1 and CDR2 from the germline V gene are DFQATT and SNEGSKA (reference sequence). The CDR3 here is CSARRQGLETRYF. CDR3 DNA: TGCAGTGCTAGACGACAGGGGCTGGAGACCCGGTACTTC.

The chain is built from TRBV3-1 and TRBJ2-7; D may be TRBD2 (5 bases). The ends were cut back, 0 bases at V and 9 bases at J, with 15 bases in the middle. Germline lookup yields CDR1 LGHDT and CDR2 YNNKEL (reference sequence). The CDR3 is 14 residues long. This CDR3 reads CASSQEGGYNGQYF. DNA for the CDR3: TGTGCCAGCAGCCAAGAAGGCGGGTACAATGGGCAGTACTTC.

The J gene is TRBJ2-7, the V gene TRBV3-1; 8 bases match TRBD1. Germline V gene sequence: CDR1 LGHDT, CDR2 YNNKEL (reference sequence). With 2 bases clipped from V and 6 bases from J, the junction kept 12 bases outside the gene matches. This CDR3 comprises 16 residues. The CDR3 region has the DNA TGTGCCAGCAGCCAACCCTACAGGGGGAGGCCCTCCGAGCAGTACTTC. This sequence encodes CASSQPYRGRPSEQYF.

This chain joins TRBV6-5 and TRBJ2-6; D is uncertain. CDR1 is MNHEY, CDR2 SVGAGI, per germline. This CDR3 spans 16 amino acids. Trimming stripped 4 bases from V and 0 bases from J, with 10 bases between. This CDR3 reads CASSFARSSGANVLTF. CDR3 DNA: TGTGCCAGCAGTTTCGCGAGAAGCTCTGGGGCCAACGTCCTGACTTTC.

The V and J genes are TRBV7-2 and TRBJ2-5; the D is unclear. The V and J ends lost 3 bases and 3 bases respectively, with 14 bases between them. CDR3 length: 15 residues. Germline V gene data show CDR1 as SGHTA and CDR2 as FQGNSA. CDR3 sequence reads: CASSFLGVGEETQYF. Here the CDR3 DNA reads TGTGCCAGCAGCTTCCTCGGCGTCGGTGAAGAGACCCAGTACTTC.

For the CDR3, the DNA is TGTGCCAGCAGCTTAAGCTCATCGTACCAAGAGACCCAGTACTTC. It translates to CASSLSSSYQETQYF. The chain couples TRBV7-2 to TRBJ2-5; D gene ambiguous. V was clipped by 2 bases and J by 0 bases, with 10 bases between them. The CDR3 spans 15 residues. Looked up from germline, CDR1 is SGHTA and CDR2 is FQGNSA.

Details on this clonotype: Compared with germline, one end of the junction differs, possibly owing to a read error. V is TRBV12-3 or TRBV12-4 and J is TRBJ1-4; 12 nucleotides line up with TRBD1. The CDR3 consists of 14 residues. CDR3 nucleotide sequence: TGTGCCGGCAGTTTAGGGACAGGGGGCAAGAAACTGTTTTTT. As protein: CAGSLGTGGKKLFF.